This TCR beta chain comes out of a study of T-cell reconstitution after alpha-beta-depleted transplantation in children (dated by TCRdb to about 2016). About the full investigation: Using TCR repertoire profiling, the study quantitatively followed how T-cell immune reconstitution unfolded in children after TCRalphabeta/CD19-depleted allogeneic hematopoietic cell transplantation. Results the study describes overall, beyond this receptor: About two months after transplant, the apparently early recovery of alphabetaT-cell counts reportedly depended on just several hundred clones that had expanded rapidly and came from non-depleted graft cells. Hyperexpanded clone frequencies declined over subsequent months; after one year, T-cell counts and TCRbeta diversity were mostly attributed to newly produced T cells. In some patients, high TCRbeta diversity at day 60 was attributed to recipient T cells and intrathymic progenitors that had survived conditioning.

The treatment or condition label corresponds to: allogeneic hematopoietic cell transplantation with graft depleted of TCRalphabeta T cells and CD19 B cells. Transplant recipients were children who received TCRalphabeta/CD19-depleted allogeneic hematopoietic cell grafts. The library was generated by PCR. Data came from an Illumina HiSeq 2500. To normalize quantification of the TCRbeta repertoire, the TCR libraries were built with molecular barcoding that relied on unique molecular identifiers. TCRdb reworked the public reads: Q25 trimming with fastp, MiXCR clone assembly, productive beta chains retained. Rows are combined by CDR3 protein, so each entry shows the most common genes and DNA. Recorded for this sample are around 670,000 distinct CDR3 sequences; around 14% of them occurred a single time. Around 0.79% of the sample belongs to the ten largest clones. A remark on this clonotype: The antigen it recognizes is unknown. There are no base qualities to consult, and no much larger clone falls within one base.

The germline V gene encodes CDR1 GTSNPN and CDR2 SVGIG (reference sequence). The V end loses 0 bases and the J end loses 10 bases, and a stretch of 9 bases separates them. There are 11 amino acids in the CDR3, from cysteine to phenylalanine inclusive. The DNA shown is the 33-base CDR3, in frame from base 1. The receptor comes from a girl aged 2-10 years with congenital amegakaryocytic thrombocytopenia, due to receive a stem cell transplant. This material consisted of PBMCs, taken before TCRalphabeta/CD19-depleted stem cell transplant. The chain uses TRBV30 and TRBJ1-1; no D gene call is confident. The encoded CDR3 is CAWSVLTGAFF. At the DNA level, the sequence is TGTGCCTGGAGTGTACTAACCGGAGCTTTCTTT.